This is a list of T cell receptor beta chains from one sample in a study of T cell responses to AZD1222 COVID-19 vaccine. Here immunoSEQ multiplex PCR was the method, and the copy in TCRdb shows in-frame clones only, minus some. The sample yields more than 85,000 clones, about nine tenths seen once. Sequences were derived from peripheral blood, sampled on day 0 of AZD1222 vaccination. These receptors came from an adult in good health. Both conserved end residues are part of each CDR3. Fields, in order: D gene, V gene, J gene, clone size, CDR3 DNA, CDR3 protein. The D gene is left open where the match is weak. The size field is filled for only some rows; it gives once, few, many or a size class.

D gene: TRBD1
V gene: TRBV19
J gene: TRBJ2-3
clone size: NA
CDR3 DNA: TGTGCCAGTAGCGTCCAGGGGGCGGCAGATACGCAGTATTTT
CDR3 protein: CASSVQGAADTQYF

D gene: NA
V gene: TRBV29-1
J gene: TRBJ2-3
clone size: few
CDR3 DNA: TGCAGCGTTCGCAGGATGAGCACAGATACGCAGTATTTT
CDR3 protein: CSVRRMSTDTQYF

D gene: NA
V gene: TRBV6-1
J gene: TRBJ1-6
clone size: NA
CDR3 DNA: TGTGCCAGCAGTGTAACTCGGGCAACGTATAATTCACCCCTCCACTTT
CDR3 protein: CASSVTRATYNSPLHF

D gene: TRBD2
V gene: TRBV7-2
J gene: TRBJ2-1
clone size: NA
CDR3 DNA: TGTGCCAGCAGCTCCCAAGGGAGCCGGGGGGTCGATGAGCAGTTCTTC
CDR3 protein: CASSSQGSRGVDEQFF

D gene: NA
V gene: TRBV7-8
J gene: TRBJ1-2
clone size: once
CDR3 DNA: TGTGCCAGCAGCGCCCACAGGGCGGGCTATGGCTACACCTTC
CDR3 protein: CASSAHRAGYGYTF

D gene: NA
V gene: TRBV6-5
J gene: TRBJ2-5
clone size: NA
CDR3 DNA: TGTGCCAGCAGAACGTCCGGTGGGACCCAGTACTTC
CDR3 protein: CASRTSGGTQYF

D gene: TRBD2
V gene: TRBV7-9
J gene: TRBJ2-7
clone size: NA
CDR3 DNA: TGTGCCAGCAGCCCCCTGGCCGGCGGGGGGGCCGTATACGAGCAGTACTTC
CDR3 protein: CASSPLAGGGAVYEQYF

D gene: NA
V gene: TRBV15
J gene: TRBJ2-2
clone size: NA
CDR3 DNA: TGTGCCACCACCGGAGAGGGCACCGGGGAGCTGTTTTTT
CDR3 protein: CATTGEGTGELFF

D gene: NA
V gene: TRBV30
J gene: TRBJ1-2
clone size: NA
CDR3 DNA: TGTGCCTGGGAAACAGTCTTCTATGGCTACACCTTC
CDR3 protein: CAWETVFYGYTF

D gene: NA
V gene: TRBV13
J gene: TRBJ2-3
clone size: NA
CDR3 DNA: TGTGCCAGCAGCCCCCGACAGTTACCCACAGATACGCAGTATTTT
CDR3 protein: CASSPRQLPTDTQYF

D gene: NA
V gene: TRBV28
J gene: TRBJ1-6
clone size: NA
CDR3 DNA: TGTGCCAGCAGTTTATGGGCATATAATTCACCCCTCCACTTT
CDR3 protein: CASSLWAYNSPLHF

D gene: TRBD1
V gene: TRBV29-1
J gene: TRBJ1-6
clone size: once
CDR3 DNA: TGCAGCGTCCGGGACAGGTATAATTCACCCCTCCACTTT
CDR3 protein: CSVRDRYNSPLHF

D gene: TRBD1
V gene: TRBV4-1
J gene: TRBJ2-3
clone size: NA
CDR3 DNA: TGCGCCAGCAGCTACCGGGACAGCAGCACAGATACGCAGTATTTT
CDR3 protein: CASSYRDSSTDTQYF

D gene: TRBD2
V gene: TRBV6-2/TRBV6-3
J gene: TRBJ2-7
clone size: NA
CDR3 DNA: TGTGCCAGCAGCCAAGGGTGGGTAGCGGGAGGTCTCTACGAGCAGTACTTC
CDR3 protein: CASSQGWVAGGLYEQYF

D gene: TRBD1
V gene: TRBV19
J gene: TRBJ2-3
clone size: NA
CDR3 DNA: TGTGCCAGTACTAGGGACAGGAACCCAGATACGCAGTATTTT
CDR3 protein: CASTRDRNPDTQYF

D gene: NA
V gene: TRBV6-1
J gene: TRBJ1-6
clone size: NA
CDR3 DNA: TGTGCCAGCAGTGAAAGGTTCCAGGGTTTCCACTTT
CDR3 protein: CASSERFQGFHF

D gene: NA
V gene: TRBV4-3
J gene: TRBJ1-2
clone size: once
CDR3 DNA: TGCGCCAGCAGCCAAGAGTTAGCGTCAGGGACCTCAGGCTACACCTTC
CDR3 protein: CASSQELASGTSGYTF

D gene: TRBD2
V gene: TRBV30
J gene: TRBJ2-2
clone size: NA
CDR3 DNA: TGTGCCTGGAGTGTACGCGGGAGGGTGAACACCGGGGAGCTGTTTTTT
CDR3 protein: CAWSVRGRVNTGELFF

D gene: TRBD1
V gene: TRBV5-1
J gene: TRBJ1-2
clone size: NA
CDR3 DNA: TGCGCCAGCAGCGTGGGGGGACAGGGATCAGGTGGCTACACCTTC
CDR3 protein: CASSVGGQGSGGYTF

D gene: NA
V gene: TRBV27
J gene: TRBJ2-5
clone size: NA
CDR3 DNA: TGTGCCAGCAGTTCCCCAGGGGAGACCCAGTACTTC
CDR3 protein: CASSSPGETQYF

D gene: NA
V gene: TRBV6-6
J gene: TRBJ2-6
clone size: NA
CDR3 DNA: TGTGCCAGCAGTTTGGCTACCTCTGGGGCCAACGTCCTGACTTTC
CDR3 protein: CASSLATSGANVLTF

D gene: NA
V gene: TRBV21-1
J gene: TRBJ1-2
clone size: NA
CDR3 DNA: TGTGCCAGCAGCAAAGCGCCGGGGGGGCAGAACTATGGCTACACCTTC
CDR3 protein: CASSKAPGGQNYGYTF

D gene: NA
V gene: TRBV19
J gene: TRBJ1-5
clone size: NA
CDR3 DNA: TGTGCCAGTAGCTTAGGACAGTATCAGCCCCAGCATTTT
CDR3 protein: CASSLGQYQPQHF

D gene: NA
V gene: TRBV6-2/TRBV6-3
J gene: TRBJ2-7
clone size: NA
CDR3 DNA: TGTGCCAGCAGTTACAGAGGGGACGAGCAGTACTTC
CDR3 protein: CASSYRGDEQYF

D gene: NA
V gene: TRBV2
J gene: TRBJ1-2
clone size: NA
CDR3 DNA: TGTGCCAGCAGTCCAGATCTCTCCTATGGCTACACCTTC
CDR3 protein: CASSPDLSYGYTF

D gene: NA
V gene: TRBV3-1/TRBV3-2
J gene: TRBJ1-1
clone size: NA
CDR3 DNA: TGTGCCAGCAGCCCCCGGAACACTGAAGCTTTCTTT
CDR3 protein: CASSPRNTEAFF

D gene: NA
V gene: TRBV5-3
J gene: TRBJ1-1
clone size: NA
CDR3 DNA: TGTGCCAGAAGCTTGCCCTCCCTTTTACAGGGTGACACTGAAGCTTTCTTT
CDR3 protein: CARSLPSLLQGDTEAFF

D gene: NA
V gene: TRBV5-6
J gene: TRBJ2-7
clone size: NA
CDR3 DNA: TGTGCCAGCAGCTCCGGGTACGAGCAGTACTTC
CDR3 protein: CASSSGYEQYF

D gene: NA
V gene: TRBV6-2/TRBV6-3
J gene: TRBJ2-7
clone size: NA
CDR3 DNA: TGTGCCAGCAGTTACAGAGACACCATACTTCCCTACGAGCAGTACTTC
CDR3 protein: CASSYRDTILPYEQYF

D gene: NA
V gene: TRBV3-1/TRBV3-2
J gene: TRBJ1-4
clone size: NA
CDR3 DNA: TGTGCCAGCAGCCAAGAAACAGGAAGGTATGAAAAACTGTTTTTT
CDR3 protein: CASSQETGRYEKLFF

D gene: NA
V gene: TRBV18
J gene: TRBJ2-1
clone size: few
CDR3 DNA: TGTGCCAGCTCACCTGCGGGACTTTCAAACAATGAGCAGTTCTTC
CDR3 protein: CASSPAGLSNNEQFF

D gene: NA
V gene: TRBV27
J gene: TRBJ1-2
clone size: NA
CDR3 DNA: TGTGCCAGCAGTTTTCAGGTTAACTATGGCTACACCTTC
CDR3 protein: CASSFQVNYGYTF

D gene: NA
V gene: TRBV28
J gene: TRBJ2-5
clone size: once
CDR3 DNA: TGTGCCAGCAGCCTACCGCAGGGGCGCCAAGAGACCCAGTACTTC
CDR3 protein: CASSLPQGRQETQYF

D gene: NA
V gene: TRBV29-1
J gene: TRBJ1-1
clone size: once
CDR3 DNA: TGCAGCGTTGCCTGGGGAACTGAAGCTTTCTTT
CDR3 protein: CSVAWGTEAFF

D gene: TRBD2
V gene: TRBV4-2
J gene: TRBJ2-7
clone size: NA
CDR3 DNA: TGTGCCAGCAGCCAAGATCGGGCGGGGGGCTCCTACGAGCAGTACTTC
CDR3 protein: CASSQDRAGGSYEQYF

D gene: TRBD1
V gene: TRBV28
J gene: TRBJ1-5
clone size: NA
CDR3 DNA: TGTGCCAGCAGTTTGGTGGGACAGGGAAGTGTAGGCAATCAGCCCCAGCATTTT
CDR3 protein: CASSLVGQGSVGNQPQHF

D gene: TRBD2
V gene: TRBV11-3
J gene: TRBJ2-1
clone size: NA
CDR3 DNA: TGTGCCAGCAGCTTACCCCGAGCGGGAGGGCCTTTAGAGCAGTTCTTC
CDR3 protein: CASSLPRAGGPLEQFF

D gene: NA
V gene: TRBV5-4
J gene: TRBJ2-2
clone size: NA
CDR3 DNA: TGTGCCAGCAGCTTGGCAGGGAACACCGGGGAGCTGTTTTTT
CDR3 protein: CASSLAGNTGELFF

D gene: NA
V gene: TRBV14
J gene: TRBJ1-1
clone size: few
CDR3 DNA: TGTGCCAGCAGCCAAGTGACTGAAGCTTTCTTT
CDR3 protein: CASSQVTEAFF

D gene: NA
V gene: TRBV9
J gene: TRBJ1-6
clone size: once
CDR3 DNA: TGTGCCAGCAGCGTAGGCCCGGATTCACCCCTCCACTTT
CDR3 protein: CASSVGPDSPLHF

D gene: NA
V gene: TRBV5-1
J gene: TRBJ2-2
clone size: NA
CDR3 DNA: TGCGCCAGCAGCCACCCACAGGGAAGCGGGGAGCTGTTTTTT
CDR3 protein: CASSHPQGSGELFF

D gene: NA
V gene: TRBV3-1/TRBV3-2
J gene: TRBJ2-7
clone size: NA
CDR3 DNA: TGTGCCAGCAGCCAAGTTGCCCAGACCGAGCAGTACTTC
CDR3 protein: CASSQVAQTEQYF

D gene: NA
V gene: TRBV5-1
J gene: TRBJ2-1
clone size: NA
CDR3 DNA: TGCGCCAGCAGCTTGCTTCCCTCCTACAATGAGCAGTTCTTC
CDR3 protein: CASSLLPSYNEQFF

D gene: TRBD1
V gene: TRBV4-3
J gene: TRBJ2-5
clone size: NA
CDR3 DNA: TGCGCCAGCAGCCCAGGGACAGGGGGGGAGACCCAGTACTTC
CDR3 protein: CASSPGTGGETQYF

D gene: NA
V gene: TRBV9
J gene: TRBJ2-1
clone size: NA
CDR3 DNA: TGTGCCGGAAGCGGGACAAACAATGAGCAGTTCTTC
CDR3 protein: CAGSGTNNEQFF

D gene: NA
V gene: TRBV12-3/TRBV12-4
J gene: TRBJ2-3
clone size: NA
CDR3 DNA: TGTGCCAGCAGTTTTTCTAGCACAGATACGCAGTATTTT
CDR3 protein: CASSFSSTDTQYF

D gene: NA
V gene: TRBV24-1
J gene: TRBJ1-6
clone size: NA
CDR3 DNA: TGTGCCACCGTGGTCCCCTTGGGATATAATTCACCCCTCCACTTT
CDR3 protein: CATVVPLGYNSPLHF

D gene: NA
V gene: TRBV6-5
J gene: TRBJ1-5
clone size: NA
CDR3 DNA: TGTGCCAGCAGGGGCCAGGGGCATCAGCCCCAGCATTTT
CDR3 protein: CASRGQGHQPQHF

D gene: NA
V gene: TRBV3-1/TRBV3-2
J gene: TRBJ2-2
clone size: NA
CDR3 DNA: TGTGCCAGCAGCCAAGGGAACTCAGCCGGGGAGCTGTTTTTT
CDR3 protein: CASSQGNSAGELFF

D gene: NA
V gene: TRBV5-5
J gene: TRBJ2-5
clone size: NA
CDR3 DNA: TGTGCCAGCAGCTCGAGCTACAGGGCCCAAGAGACCCAGTACTTC
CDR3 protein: CASSSSYRAQETQYF

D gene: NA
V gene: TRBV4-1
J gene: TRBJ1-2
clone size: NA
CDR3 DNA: TGCGCCAGCTCTACTCAGGGGACTGGCTATGGCTACACCTTC
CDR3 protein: CASSTQGTGYGYTF

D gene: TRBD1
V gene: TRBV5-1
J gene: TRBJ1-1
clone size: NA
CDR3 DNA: TGCGCCAGCAGCCCACAGGGGGCTAGCGAATGGGCTTTCTTT
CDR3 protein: CASSPQGASEWAFF

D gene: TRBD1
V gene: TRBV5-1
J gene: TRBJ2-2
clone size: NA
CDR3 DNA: TGCGCCAGCAGCTCACAGGGGCCCGGGGAGCTGTTTTTT
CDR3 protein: CASSSQGPGELFF

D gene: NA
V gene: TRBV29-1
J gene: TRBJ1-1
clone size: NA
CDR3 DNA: TGCAGCGTTTTCCCAGGGGCGATAAACACTGAAGCTTTCTTT
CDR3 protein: CSVFPGAINTEAFF

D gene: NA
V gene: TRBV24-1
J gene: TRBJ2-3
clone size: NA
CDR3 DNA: TGTGCCATCTGGACAGATACGCAGTATTTT
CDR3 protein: CAIWTDTQYF

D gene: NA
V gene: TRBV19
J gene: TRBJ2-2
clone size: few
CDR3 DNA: TGTGCCAGTAGTCTCGGAACAGACGGAGGGGAGCTGTTTTTT
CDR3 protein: CASSLGTDGGELFF

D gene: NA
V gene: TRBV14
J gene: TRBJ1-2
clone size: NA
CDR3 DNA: TGTGCCAGCAGCCGCACCCTCGGAGGGGACACAACTAACTATGGCTACACCTTC
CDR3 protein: CASSRTLGGDTTNYGYTF

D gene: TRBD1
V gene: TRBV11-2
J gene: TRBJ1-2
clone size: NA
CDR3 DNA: TGTGCCACCCAGAGGGGACAGGGGTATGACTATGGCTACACCTTC
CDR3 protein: CATQRGQGYDYGYTF

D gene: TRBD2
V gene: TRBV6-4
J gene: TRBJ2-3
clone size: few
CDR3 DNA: TGTGCCAGCAGCACCGGGACTAGCGGCACAGATACGCAGTATTTT
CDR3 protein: CASSTGTSGTDTQYF

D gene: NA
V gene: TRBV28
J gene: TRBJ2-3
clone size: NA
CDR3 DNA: TGTGCCAGCACCTTGAACTACGGCGCAGATACGCAGTATTTT
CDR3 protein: CASTLNYGADTQYF